The sequence of this T cell receptor (beta chain) was determined in a study of T cells in tumors after PD-1 blockade (dated by TCRdb to between 2019 and 2020). The study in broad terms: Exclusion criteria were prior checkpoint blockade, use of systemic immunosuppressants, or recent radiotherapy or other anti-cancer therapy within 4 weeks. On average, peripheral blood samples had 110,000 or so TCR templates (range roughly 21,000-257,772) and 35,000 to 40,000 unique clonotypes. To compare blood and tumor clonotypes, bulk TCR sequencing was performed on nine to ten peripheral blood samples from a few patients. A subset of patients also received ongoing daily vismodegib 150 mg during anti-PD-1 treatment. The study performed paired single-cell RNA and TCR sequencing on site-matched tumors from BCC or SCC patients before and after anti-PD-1 therapy. Pembrolizumab 200 mg every 3 weeks or cemiplimab 350 mg every 2 weeks was administered to patients. RECIST version 1.1 was used to assess clinical response.

For bulk TCRbeta sequencing, genomic DNA was extracted from tumor biopsies or peripheral blood, and input amounts ranged from roughly 600 ng to 6,500 ng. Every patient was a poor candidate for surgical resection and had histologically proven advanced or metastatic basal or squamous cell carcinoma. The basal cell carcinoma cohort comprised roughly twelve patients, of whom 8 had bulk tumor TCR sequencing. Regarding this clone: Its binding antigen is unknown. It has no much larger one-base neighbor in the sample; base qualities were not kept.

Overall study outcomes, separate from this receptor: The source of novel T cell clones was not identified and could include lymphoid organs or rare unexpanded clones within the tumor or its periphery. About 38% of TCR clonotypes from the tumor were detected in blood, and certain novel exhausted tumor clones were present in blood collected before treatment, which suggests recruitment from the periphery.

CDR1 and CDR2, looked up from the germline V gene, are SNHLY and FYNNEI. Including the terminal cysteine and phenylalanine, the CDR3 comprises 14 residues. Kept here is only the CDR3 DNA, which spans 42 bases and is read in frame from base 1. Relative to germline, V is 3 bases shorter and J is 0 bases shorter, with 9 bases between their ends. Deep TCRbeta sequencing was performed with the immunoSEQ platform. In the source study's methods: For further analysis, only productive rearrangements were exported out of the immunoSEQ Analyzer. T cell phenotypes were assigned to bulk TCRbeta clonotypes by matching to single-cell RNA+TCR-seq clones sharing the same TCRbeta sequence. Clone enrichment in tumor was computed as tumor frequency divided by PBMC frequency from bulk TCR sequencing. TCRs were sorted with GLIPH into specificity groups, meaning clusters of distinct TCRs that share CDR3 motifs and likely recognize common antigens. This immuneACCESS table, as held by TCRdb, lists in-frame sequences with V and J called but not all clones. Of the missing ones, under half trace to an unresolved V gene in checked studies; the others have no known cause. The V and J calls and clone size were taken over from that table, and D and trimming were inferred from the DNA. This sample lists 15,000 to 25,000 clones; 81% were detected once. 20% to 30% of the sample is in the top ten clones.

The sequencing used PBMCs, collected after anti-PD-1 therapy. The source of this sequence is a human donor with advanced basal cell or squamous cell carcinoma (not recorded which). This sequence uses TRBV2 and TRBJ2-7; a confident D gene designation cannot be given. Read as DNA, the sequence is TGTGCCAGCAGTGATCCCAGGTTCTCCTACGAGCAGTACTTC. Translated, it gives CASSDPRFSYEQYF.